The source of this T cell receptor beta chain is a study of shared clonotypes between healthy human individuals. A word on this clone: The antigen is unknown.

The study's findings and limits: Some clonotypes were shared by all four sorted-subset donors, while others were not shared. The non-shared ones had lower generation probabilities than the shared ones. Shared across a few donors were around 5% of the naive CD4 clonotypes.

The CDR3 has 14 amino acids. V lost 0 bases, J lost 5 bases, and 12 bases lay in between. Looked up from germline, CDR1 is SGHRS and CDR2 is YFSETQ. The protocol was immunoSEQ multiplex PCR, while the TCRdb copy is restricted to in-frame clones and leaves out a portion. The table has hundreds of thousands of clones, around 95% seen once. CD45RO-negative CD8 cells positively selected for CCR7 made up the naive population, which excluded terminally differentiated effector memory CD45RA+ cells. The sequenced sample consisted of naive CD8+ T cells sorted from blood. This TCR was recovered from a woman aged 25 to 45 in good health. This sequence joins TRBV5-1 and TRBJ2-7; tentatively, D is TRBD1 (6 bases). The CDR3, as DNA: TGCGCCAGCAGCTTGGACAGGGTAGCTAACGAGCAGTACTTC. This gives the protein CASSLDRVANEQYF.